This T cell receptor (beta chain) was observed in a study of cytomegalovirus exposure and HLA in healthy donors. Study-wide results and caveats: The study carried out a later analysis of TCR beta sequences. It associated 15,000 to 20,000 of them with specific HLA alleles at a false discovery rate of 0.05. Later, an analysis found that common viral pathogens appeared to be linked with several of the most significant clusters.

60 Vbeta and 13 Jbeta primers were used in PCR. Using immunoSEQ multiplex PCR, the repertoire was profiled, and TCRdb retains in-frame clones only, with some absent. The profile shows about 160,000 clones, more than 60% of them singletons. Turning to this clone: Its antigen is still unknown.

V shed 6 bases and J shed 5 bases, with 16 bases lying between them. The germline V gene encodes CDR1 KGHSH and CDR2 LQKENI. CDR3 length equals 15 residues. V gene TRBV18 combines with J gene TRBJ1-4; a possible D gene is TRBD1 (5 bases). The sample comprised PBMCs. This TCR came from a man aged 35 to 55 in good health and CMV-seronegative. CDR3 loop: CASSPPGRENEKLFF. The DNA for the CDR3 is TGTGCCAGCTCCCCCCCAGGGAGGGAGAATGAAAAACTGTTTTTT.